This TCR beta chain was recovered during a study of long-term antiretroviral therapy in people with HIV. Run at survey level, the immunoSEQ assay was version v3.0. Repertoires were generated with immunoSEQ multiplex PCR, while TCRdb's copy carries only in-frame clones and drops some. The sample has tens of thousands of clones, roughly 95% seen once; the top ten hold 7.5% to 9%. The specimen was unsorted PBMCs, collected 6 to 6.5 years after starting antiretroviral therapy. The clonotype comes from a man in his thirties or forties with HIV.

CDR3 region: CASSSPGLVMETQYF. The CDR3 region has the DNA TGCGCCAGCAGCTCTCCGGGACTAGTAATGGAGACCCAGTACTTC. The rearrangement links TRBV4-3 to TRBJ2-5; 8 bases are a match to TRBD2. V lost 5 bases and J lost 5; bases outside the gene matches: 10. Looked up from germline, CDR1 is LGHNA and CDR2 is YSLEER. The CDR3 runs 15 residues.